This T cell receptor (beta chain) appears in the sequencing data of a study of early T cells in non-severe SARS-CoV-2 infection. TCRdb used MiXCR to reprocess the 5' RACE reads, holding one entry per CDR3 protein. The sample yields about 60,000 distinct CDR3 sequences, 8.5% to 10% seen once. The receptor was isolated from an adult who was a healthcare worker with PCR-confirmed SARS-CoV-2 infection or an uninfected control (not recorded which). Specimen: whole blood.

As DNA, the CDR3 is TGCGCCAGCAGCTTGGACGGGGAGGTCGGGGAGCTGTTTTTT. Protein: CASSLDGEVGELFF. The gene calls are TRBV5-1 and TRBJ2-2; possible D gene TRBD2, 6 bases. V lost 0 bases to trimming and J lost 7 bases, with 10 bases between them. Germline V gene lookup returns CDR1 SGHRS and CDR2 YFSETQ. This CDR3 contains 14 residues.